This T cell receptor (beta chain) came from a study of T cells after posttransplantation cyclophosphamide. This clone has only one observation. This table comes from immunoSEQ multiplex PCR, and its TCRdb copy is limited to in-frame clones, with some not included. The sample has 30,000 or so clones, roughly 89% seen once. Sequencing input: PBMCs. The receptor was derived from a woman aged 40 to 50 with a blood cancer, CMV-positive, and with a related stem cell donor.

This chain's CDR3 is CASSFVPAVGNSGAYEQFF. Here the CDR3 DNA reads TGTGCCAGCAGCTTCGTTCCCGCGGTAGGGAATAGCGGGGCCTATGAGCAGTTCTTC. This rearrangement joins TRBV5-5 to TRBJ2-1, with 8 bases lining up with TRBD2. This CDR3 has 19 amino acids. The trim removed 2 bases at V and 8 bases at J, leaving 21 bases unmatched. Germline lookup yields CDR1 SGHKS and CDR2 YYEKEE (reference sequence).